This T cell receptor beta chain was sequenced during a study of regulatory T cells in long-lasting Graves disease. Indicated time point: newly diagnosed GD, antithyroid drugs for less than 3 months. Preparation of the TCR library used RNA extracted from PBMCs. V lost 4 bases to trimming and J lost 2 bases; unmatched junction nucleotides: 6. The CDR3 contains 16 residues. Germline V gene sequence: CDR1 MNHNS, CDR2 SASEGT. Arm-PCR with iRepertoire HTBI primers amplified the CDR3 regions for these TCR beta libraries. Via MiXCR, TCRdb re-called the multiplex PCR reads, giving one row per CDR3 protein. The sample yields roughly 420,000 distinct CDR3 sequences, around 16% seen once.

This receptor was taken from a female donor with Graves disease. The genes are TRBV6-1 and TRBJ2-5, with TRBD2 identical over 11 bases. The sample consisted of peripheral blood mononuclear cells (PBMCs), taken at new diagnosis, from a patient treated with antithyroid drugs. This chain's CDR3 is CASSAELAGAQETQYF. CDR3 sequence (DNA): TGTGCCAGCAGTGCGGAACTAGCGGGGGCACAAGAGACCCAGTACTTC.